Below, 15 T cell receptor beta chains from the same sample are listed, as sequenced in a study of cytomegalovirus exposure and HLA in healthy donors. Primers: 60 Vbeta forward and 13 Jbeta reverse. Repertoires were generated with immunoSEQ multiplex PCR, while TCRdb's copy carries only in-frame clones and drops some. The repertoire includes under 250,000 clones, around 80% of them detected once, and around 6% sits in the top ten. Input material: PBMCs. The receptors originated from a man aged 40-50 years in good health and CMV-seropositive.

The chain links TRBV5-6 to TRBJ2-3, with unresolved D. Germline V gene lookup returns CDR1 SGHDT and CDR2 YYEEEE. Trimming took 2 bases from V and 1 from J, leaving 5 bases between them. The CDR3 contains 13 residues. The CDR3 loop is CASSLSGTDTQYF. The CDR3 region has the DNA TGTGCCAGCAGCTTATCGGGCACAGATACGCAGTATTTT.

The gene calls are TRBV4-2 and TRBJ1-2; D is possibly TRBD1 (6 bases). V was pared by 3 bases and J by 0 bases, with 17 bases between. The CDR3 has 17 residues. CDR1 and CDR2 (germline): LGHNA, YNFKEQ. The CDR3 protein is CASSQLIRDTSNYGYTF. The CDR3 DNA reads TGTGCCAGCAGCCAGCTGATTCGGGACACCTCTAACTATGGCTACACCTTC.

This sequence joins TRBV6-6 and TRBJ1-5, with 9 bases that match TRBD1. J was trimmed by 4 bases and V by 10 bases; bases with no gene match: 11. This CDR3 has 15 amino acids. Germline V gene lookup returns CDR1 MNHNY and CDR2 SVGAGI (reference sequence). CDR3 sequence (DNA): TGTGCCATCCGTGGGGGGACAGGGCCGAATCAGCCCCAGCATTTT. Amino acid sequence: CAIRGGTGPNQPQHF.

This chain uses TRBV29-1 with TRBJ1-2; 7 nucleotides align to TRBD1. CDR3 size: 12 residues. Losses at the gene ends were 7 bases for V and 7 bases for J; bases not matched to a gene: 9. Germline CDR1 reads SQVTM; CDR2 reads ANQGSEA. The DNA of the CDR3 is TGCAGCGCCGTAGCCGACAGGGTTGGCTACACCTTC. This translates into CSAVADRVGYTF.

The chain couples TRBV5-4 to TRBJ2-2; maybe TRBD2 (5 bases). Germline V gene lookup returns CDR1 SGHNT and CDR2 YYREEE (reference sequence). Trimming cost V 5 bases and J 7 bases, with 12 bases left between them. This CDR3 is built from 13 residues. The CDR3 DNA is TGTGCCAGCAGGAGGACGGGGATCGGGGAGCTGTTTTTT. This translates into CASRRTGIGELFF.

This rearrangement joins TRBV19 to TRBJ2-1; tentatively, D is TRBD1 (6 bases). Germline V gene data show CDR1 as LNHDA and CDR2 as SQIVND (reference sequence). V was shortened by 10 bases and J by 2 bases, with 12 bases between the two germline ends. This CDR3 comprises 13 residues. CDR3 residues: CATSDSTYNEQFF. The CDR3 nucleotides are TGTGCCACTTCGGACAGCACCTACAATGAGCAGTTCTTC.

CDR3 sequence (DNA): TGTGCCAGTTCAGGACAGGGGAGGGGCAATGAGCAGTTCTTC. As protein: CASSGQGRGNEQFF. The gene calls are TRBV11-2 and TRBJ2-1; TRBD1 agrees at 9 bases. Germline CDR1 and CDR2: SGHAT and FQNNGV. This CDR3 has 14 residues. Trimming removed 9 bases from V and 6 bases from J; junction bases left unmatched: 9. Variable domain in full (rest from reference TRBV11-2 and TRBJ2-1): EAGVAQSPRYKIIEKRQSVAFWCNPISGHATLYWYQQILGQGPKLLIQFQNNGVVDDSQLPKDRFSAERLKGVDSTLKIQPAKLEDSAVYLCASSGQGRGNEQFFGPGTRLTVL.

The genes are TRBV7-3 and TRBJ2-1; 8 bases agree with TRBD1. V was pared by 4 bases and J by 7 bases, with 6 bases of the junction left unmatched. CDR1 and CDR2 from the germline V gene are SGHTA and FQGTGA. CDR3 length: 14 amino acids. CDR3 DNA sequence: TGTGCCAGCAGCTCTGACAGGGGTCCTAATGAGCAGTTCTTC. It encodes CASSSDRGPNEQFF.

The genes are TRBV6-6 and TRBJ1-5; D gene ambiguous. Trimming cost V 0 bases and J 1 base, with 4 bases left between them. The CDR3 is made up of 14 amino acids. CDR1 is MNHNY and CDR2 is SVGAGI in the germline V gene (reference sequence). The CDR3 region is CASSYSASNQPQHF. CDR3 nucleotides: TGTGCCAGCAGTTACTCGGCCAGCAATCAGCCCCAGCATTTT.

The V call is TRBV5-1, the J call TRBJ1-2; TRBD1 matches at 7 bases. The junction had 3 bases not matched to a gene; V was cut back by 3 bases and J by 4 bases. CDR1 and CDR2 from the germline V gene are SGHRS and YFSETQ. This CDR3 comprises 13 residues. The CDR3 region is CASSWGQSYGYTF. Written as DNA, the CDR3 is TGCGCCAGCAGCTGGGGACAGAGCTATGGCTACACCTTC.

This clone was recorded once. The chain couples TRBV5-1 to TRBJ1-2, with D unresolved. Trimming shortened V by 1 base and J by 0 bases, and 7 bases separated the two germline ends. The CDR3 extends over 14 amino acids. Germline V gene lookup returns CDR1 SGHRS and CDR2 YFSETQ. The CDR3 bases are TGCGCCAGCAGCTTGTTCGACTCTAACTATGGCTACACCTTC. The encoded protein is CASSLFDSNYGYTF.

The genes are TRBV6-1 and TRBJ2-3, with 12 nucleotides matching TRBD2. The CDR3 runs to 17 residues. V shed 0 bases, J shed 4 bases, and the junction held 5 bases outside the gene matches. Germline lookup yields CDR1 MNHNS and CDR2 SASEGT. The CDR3 sequence is CASSEARLAGASDTQYF. In DNA form, the CDR3 reads TGTGCCAGCAGTGAAGCGAGACTAGCGGGAGCCTCAGATACGCAGTATTTT.

The chain links TRBV7-9 to TRBJ2-2; the match to TRBD2 covers 11 bases. V was pared by 2 bases and J by 7 bases, with 3 bases of the junction left unmatched. The CDR3 is 15 residues long. The germline V gene encodes CDR1 SEHNR and CDR2 FQNEAQ (reference sequence). For the CDR3, the DNA is TGTGCCAGCAGCTTAACTAGCGGGAGCGTCGGGGAGCTGTTTTTT. This gives the protein CASSLTSGSVGELFF.

This clone has just a few counts. This chain links TRBV7-7 with TRBJ2-1, with D possibly TRBD1 on 6 matching bases. The CDR3 length is 14 residues. Germline CDR1 reads SSHAT; CDR2 reads FNYEAQ (reference sequence). Trimming cost V 0 bases and J 6 bases, with 9 bases left between them. In nucleotides, the CDR3 is TGTGCCAGCAGCTTAGCGGGGGCTGTCAATGAGCAGTTCTTC. Translation: CASSLAGAVNEQFF. Together with reference TRBV7-7 and TRBJ2-1, the CDR3 gives the full variable domain: GAGVSQSPRYKVTKRGQDVTLRCDPISSHATLYWYQQALGQGPEFLTYFNYEAQPDKSGLPSDRFSAERPEGSISTLTIQRTEQRDSAMYRCASSLAGAVNEQFFGPGTRLTVL.

V gene TRBV29-1 combines with J gene TRBJ2-7; TRBD2 matches at 9 bases. The V and J ends lost 5 bases and 2 bases, in that order; junction bases with no gene match: 7. The CDR3 runs 14 residues. CDR1 and CDR2 (germline): SQVTM, ANQGSEA. The CDR3 sequence: CSVLLAGPAYEQYF. The CDR3 DNA follows: TGCAGCGTTCTCCTAGCGGGGCCGGCCTACGAGCAGTACTTC.